The clone carrying this T cell receptor (beta chain) was detected ten times or more. Its antigen is currently unknown. These data belong to a study of regulatory T cells in long-lasting Graves disease. About the research overall: A definition of persistent Graves' disease required over 5 years of antithyroid drugs plus positive TSH receptor antibodies.

The time point denotes: persistent/refractory GD, antithyroid drugs over 5 years with positive TRAb. Extracted PBMC RNA gave rise to the TCR library. The TCR beta library used iRepertoire HTBI primers with Arm-PCR amplification of CDR3. In TCRdb, the multiplex PCR reads were re-called with MiXCR into one record per CDR3 protein. Here the sample spans hundreds of thousands of distinct CDR3 sequences, 21% being singletons. V lost 8 bases and J lost 0, with 14 bases in between. CDR3 length: 14 amino acids. The germline gives CDR1 ENHRY, CDR2 SYGVKD. General study points: There were preferences for TRBV28, TRBJ1-2 and TRBJ2-5 in persistent disease.

The source of this sequence is a female donor with Graves disease. The chain links TRBV10-3 to TRBJ2-7, with D uncertain. The sample consisted of peripheral blood mononuclear cells (PBMCs), taken when the disease was refractory, from a patient treated with antithyroid drugs. Here the CDR3 reads CAIADHLDSYEQYF. CDR3 nucleotide sequence: TGTGCCATCGCAGATCACTTGGACTCCTACGAGCAGTACTTC.